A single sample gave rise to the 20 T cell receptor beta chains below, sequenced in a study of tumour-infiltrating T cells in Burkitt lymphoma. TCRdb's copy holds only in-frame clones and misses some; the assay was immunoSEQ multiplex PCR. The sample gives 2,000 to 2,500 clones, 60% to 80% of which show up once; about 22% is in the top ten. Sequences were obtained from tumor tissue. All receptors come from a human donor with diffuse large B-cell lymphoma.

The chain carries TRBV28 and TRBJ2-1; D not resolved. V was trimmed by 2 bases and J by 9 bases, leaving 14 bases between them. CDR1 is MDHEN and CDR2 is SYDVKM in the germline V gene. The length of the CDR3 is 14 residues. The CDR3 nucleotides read TGTGCCAGCAGTTTACAAGGGATAGGTTTTGAGCAGTTCTTC. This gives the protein CASSLQGIGFEQFF.

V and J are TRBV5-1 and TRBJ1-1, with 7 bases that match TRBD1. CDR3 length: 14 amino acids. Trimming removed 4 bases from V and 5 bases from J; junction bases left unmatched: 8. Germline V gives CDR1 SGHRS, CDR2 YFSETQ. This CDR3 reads CASSPGQEATEAFF. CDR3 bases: TGCGCCAGCAGCCCCGGACAGGAAGCGACTGAAGCTTTCTTT.

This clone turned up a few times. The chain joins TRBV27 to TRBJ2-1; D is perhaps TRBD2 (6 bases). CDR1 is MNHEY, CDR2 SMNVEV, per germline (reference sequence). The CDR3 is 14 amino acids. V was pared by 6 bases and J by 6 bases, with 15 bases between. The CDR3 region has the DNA TGTGCCAGCAGACACGCTGGGGGGAGCAATGAGCAGTTCTTC. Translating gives CASRHAGGSNEQFF.

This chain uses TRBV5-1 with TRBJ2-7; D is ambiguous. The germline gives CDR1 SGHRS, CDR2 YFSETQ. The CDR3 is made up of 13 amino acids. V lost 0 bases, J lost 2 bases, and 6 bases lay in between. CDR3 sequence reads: CASSLAATYEQYF. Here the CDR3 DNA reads TGCGCCAGCAGCTTGGCCGCTACCTACGAGCAGTACTTC.

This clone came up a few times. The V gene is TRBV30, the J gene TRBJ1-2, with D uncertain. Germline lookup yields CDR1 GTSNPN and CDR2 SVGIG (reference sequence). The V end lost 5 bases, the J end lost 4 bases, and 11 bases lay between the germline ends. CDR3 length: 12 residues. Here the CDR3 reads CAWAPSRYGYTF. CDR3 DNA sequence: TGTGCCTGGGCCCCGTCCCGCTATGGCTACACCTTC.

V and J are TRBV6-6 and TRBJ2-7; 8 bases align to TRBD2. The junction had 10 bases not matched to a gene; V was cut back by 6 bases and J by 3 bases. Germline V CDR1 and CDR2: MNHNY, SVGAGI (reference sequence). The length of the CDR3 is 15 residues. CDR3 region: CASSPLAGTSYEQYF. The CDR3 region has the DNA TGTGCCAGCAGCCCTCTTGCCGGGACTAGCTACGAGCAGTACTTC.

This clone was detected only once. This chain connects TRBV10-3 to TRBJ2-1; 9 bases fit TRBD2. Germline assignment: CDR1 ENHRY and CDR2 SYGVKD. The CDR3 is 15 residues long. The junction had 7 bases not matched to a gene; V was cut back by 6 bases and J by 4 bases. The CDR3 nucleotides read TGTGCCATCAGACCGACTAGCGGAGCGTACAATGAGCAGTTCTTC. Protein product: CAIRPTSGAYNEQFF.

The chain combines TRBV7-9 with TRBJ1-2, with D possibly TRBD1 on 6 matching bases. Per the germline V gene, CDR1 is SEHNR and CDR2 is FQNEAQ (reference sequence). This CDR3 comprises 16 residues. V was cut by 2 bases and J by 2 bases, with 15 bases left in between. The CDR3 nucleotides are TGTGCCAGCAGCTTAACGGGGGGCCGGGGAAACTATGGCTACACCTTC. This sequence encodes CASSLTGGRGNYGYTF.

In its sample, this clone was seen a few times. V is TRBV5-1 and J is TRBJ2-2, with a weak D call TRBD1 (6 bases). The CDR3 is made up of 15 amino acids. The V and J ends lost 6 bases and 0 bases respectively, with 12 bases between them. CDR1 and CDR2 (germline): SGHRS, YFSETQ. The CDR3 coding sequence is TGCGCCAGCAAAACCGGGACAACGAACACCGGGGAGCTGTTTTTT. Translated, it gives CASKTGTTNTGELFF. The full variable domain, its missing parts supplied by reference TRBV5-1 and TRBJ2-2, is KAGVTQTPRYLIKTRGQQVTLSCSPISGHRSVSWYQQTPGQGLQFLFEYFSETQRNKGNFPGRFSGRQFSNSRSEMNVSTLELGDSALYLCASKTGTTNTGELFFGEGSRLTVL.

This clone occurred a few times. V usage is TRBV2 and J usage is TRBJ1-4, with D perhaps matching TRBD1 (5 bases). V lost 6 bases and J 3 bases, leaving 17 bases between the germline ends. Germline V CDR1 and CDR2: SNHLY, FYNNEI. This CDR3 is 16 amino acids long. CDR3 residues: CASSYDSGRSNEKLFF. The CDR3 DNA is TGTGCCAGCAGCTACGACAGTGGACGGTCTAATGAAAAACTGTTTTTT.

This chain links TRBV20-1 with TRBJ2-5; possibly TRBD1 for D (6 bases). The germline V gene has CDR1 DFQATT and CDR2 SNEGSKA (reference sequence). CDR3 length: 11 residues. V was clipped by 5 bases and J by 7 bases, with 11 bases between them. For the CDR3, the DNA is TGCAGTGCTGGACAGATGGGGACCCAGTACTTC. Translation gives CSAGQMGTQYF.

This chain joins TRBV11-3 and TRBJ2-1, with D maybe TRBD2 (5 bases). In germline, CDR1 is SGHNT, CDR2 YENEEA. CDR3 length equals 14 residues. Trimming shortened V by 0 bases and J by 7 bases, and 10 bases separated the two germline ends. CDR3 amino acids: CASSLDDRGNEQFF. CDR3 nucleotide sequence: TGTGCCAGCAGCTTAGACGATAGAGGGAATGAGCAGTTCTTC.

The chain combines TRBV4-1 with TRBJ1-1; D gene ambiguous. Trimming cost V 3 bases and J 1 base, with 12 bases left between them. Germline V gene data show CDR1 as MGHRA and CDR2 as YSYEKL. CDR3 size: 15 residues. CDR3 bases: TGCGCCAGCAGCCAGCAGCGGACGGGGAACACTGAAGCTTTCTTT. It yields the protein CASSQQRTGNTEAFF.

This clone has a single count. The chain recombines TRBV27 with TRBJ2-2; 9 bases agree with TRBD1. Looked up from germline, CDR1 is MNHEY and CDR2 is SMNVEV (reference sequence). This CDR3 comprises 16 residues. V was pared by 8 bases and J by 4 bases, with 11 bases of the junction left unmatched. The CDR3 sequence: CASAAGTGSITGELFF. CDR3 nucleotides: TGTGCCAGCGCGGCCGGGACAGGGTCGATCACCGGGGAGCTGTTTTTT.

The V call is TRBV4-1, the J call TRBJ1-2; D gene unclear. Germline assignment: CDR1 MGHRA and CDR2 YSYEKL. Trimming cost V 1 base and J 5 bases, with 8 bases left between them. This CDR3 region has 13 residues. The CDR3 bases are TGCGCCAGCAGCCAAGTTATCCGGTATGGCTACACCTTC. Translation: CASSQVIRYGYTF.

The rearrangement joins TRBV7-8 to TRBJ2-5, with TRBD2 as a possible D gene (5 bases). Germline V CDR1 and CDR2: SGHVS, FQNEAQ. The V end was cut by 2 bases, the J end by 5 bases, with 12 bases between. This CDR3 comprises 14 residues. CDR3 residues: CASSLRREGETQYF. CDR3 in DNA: TGTGCCAGCAGCTTACGCCGGGAAGGGGAGACCCAGTACTTC.

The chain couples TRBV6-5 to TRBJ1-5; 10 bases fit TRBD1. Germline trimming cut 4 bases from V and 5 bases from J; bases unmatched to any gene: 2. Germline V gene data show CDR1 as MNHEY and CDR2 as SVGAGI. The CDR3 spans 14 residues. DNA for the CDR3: TGTGCCAGCAGTTGGGGGACAGGGGATCAGCCCCAGCATTTT. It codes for CASSWGTGDQPQHF.

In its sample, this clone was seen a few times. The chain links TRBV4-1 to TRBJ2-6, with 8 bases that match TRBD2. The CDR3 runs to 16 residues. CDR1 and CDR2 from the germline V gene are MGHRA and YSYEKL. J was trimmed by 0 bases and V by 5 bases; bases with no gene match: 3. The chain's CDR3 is CASSSGSDSGANVLTF. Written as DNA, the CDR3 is TGCGCCAGCAGCAGCGGGAGTGACTCTGGGGCCAACGTCCTGACTTTC.

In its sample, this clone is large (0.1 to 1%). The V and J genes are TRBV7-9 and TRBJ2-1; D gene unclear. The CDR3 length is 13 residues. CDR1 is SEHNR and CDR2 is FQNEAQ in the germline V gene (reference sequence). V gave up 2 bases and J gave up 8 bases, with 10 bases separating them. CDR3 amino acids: CASSLIYSDEQFF. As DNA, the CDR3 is TGTGCCAGCAGCTTAATTTATTCGGATGAGCAGTTCTTC.

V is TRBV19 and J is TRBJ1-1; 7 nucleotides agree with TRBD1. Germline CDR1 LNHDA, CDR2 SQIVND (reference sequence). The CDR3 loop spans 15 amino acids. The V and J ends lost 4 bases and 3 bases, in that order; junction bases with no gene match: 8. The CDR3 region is CASSRGPGGHTEAFF. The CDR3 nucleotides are TGTGCCAGTAGTAGGGGGCCAGGGGGTCACACTGAAGCTTTCTTT.